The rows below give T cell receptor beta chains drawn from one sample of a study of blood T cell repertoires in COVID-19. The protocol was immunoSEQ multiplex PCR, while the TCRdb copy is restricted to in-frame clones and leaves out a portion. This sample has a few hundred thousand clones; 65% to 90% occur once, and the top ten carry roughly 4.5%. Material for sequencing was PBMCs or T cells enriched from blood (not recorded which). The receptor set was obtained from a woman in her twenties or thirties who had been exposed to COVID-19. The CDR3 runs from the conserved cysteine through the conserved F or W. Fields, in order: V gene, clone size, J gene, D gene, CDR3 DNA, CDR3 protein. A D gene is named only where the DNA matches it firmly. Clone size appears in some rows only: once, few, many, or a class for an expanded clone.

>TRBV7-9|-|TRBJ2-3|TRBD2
TGTGCCAGCAGCTTAAAGGTGGGGGGGAGCACAGATACGCAGTATTTT
CASSLKVGGSTDTQYF
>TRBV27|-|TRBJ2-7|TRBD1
TGTGCCAGCAGTTTGTTCTCCGGGACAGTCAGATACGAGCAGTACTTC
CASSLFSGTVRYEQYF
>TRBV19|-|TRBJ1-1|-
TGTGCCAGTACTTATAGTAGGGAGGGCACTGAAGCTTTCTTT
CASTYSREGTEAFF
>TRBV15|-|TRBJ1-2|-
TGTGCCACCAGCAGAGATCTTTCGAGGAGTTTGGTCGGCTACACCTTC
CATSRDLSRSLVGYTF
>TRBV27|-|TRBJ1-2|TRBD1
TGTGCCAGCAGGCCGGGGACAGCGACTAACTATGGCTACACCTTC
CASRPGTATNYGYTF
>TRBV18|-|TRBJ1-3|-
TGTGCCAGCTCACCCCTTGGGACAAGCTCTGGAAACACCATATATTTT
CASSPLGTSSGNTIYF
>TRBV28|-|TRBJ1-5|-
TGTGCCAGCAGCCCATCAGGGGATCAGCCCCAGCATTTT
CASSPSGDQPQHF
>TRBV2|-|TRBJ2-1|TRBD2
TGTGCCAGCAGCGCCGGACTAGATGTCTTCAATGAGCAGTTCTTC
CASSAGLDVFNEQFF
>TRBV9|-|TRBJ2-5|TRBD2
TGTGCCAGCAGCGTAGCGGGACTAGCGGGGGCCTCCGGGGAGACCCAGTACTTC
CASSVAGLAGASGETQYF
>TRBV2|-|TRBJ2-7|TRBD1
TGTGCCAGCAGTGAAGAGGGACAGTTCCAGTACTTC
CASSEEGQFQYF
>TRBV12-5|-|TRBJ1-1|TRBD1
TGTGCTAGTGGTCCCGGACAGGGGGCGAACACTGAAGCTTTCTTT
CASGPGQGANTEAFF
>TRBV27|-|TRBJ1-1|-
TGTGCCAGCAGTCGGGCGGGAGGGTCCTCCGAAGCTTTCTTT
CASSRAGGSSEAFF
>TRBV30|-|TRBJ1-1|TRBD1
TGTGCCTGGGGACAGGGGGTATCTGAAGCTTTCTTT
CAWGQGVSEAFF
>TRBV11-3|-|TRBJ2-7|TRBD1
TGTGCCAGCAGCTCAAGACAGGGGGCACGCTACGAGCAGTACTTC
CASSSRQGARYEQYF
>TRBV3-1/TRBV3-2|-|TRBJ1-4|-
TGTGCCAGCAGCCGGCTTTCAGGGTCGGGTACTAATGAAAAACTGTTTTTT
CASSRLSGSGTNEKLFF
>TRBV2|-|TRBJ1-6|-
TGTGCCAGCAGTGAAGCGGGGGCAGGAAACAATTCACCCCTCCACTTT
CASSEAGAGNNSPLHF
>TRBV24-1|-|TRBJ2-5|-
TGTGCCACCAGTACCGCCCAACAGGGAGGGGGAGAGACCCAGTACTTC
CATSTAQQGGGETQYF
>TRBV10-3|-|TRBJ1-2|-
TGTGCCATCAGTGCCCAGACAGGATCCTATGGCTACACCTTC
CAISAQTGSYGYTF
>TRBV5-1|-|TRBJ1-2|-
TGCGCCAGCAGCTTGGATCTGGGGGCGCCTTATGGCTACACCTTC
CASSLDLGAPYGYTF
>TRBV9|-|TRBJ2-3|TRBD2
TGTGCCAGCAGCGTAGCCCACTCCGGACTAGTGTTT
CASSVAHSGLVF
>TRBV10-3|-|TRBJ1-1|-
TGTGCCATCAGTGAGGGACAAAGGGCGACGAACACTGAAGCTTTCTTT
CAISEGQRATNTEAFF
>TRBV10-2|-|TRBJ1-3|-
TGCGCCAGCGGCAGGGTTGACGGCTCTGGAAACACCATATATTTT
CASGRVDGSGNTIYF
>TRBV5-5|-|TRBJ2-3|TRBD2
TGTGCCAGCAGCGGGTATGGGGGGGTCACAGATACGCAGTATTTT
CASSGYGGVTDTQYF
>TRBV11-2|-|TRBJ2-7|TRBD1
TGTGCCAGCAGCTACCGAGGGACAGCGTACGAGCAGTACTTC
CASSYRGTAYEQYF
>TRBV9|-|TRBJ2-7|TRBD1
TGTGCCAGGGGGAGACAGGGCTCCTACGAGCAGTACTTC
CARGRQGSYEQYF
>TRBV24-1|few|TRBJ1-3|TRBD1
TGTGCCACCAGTGATTCGAACAGGGGGAGTCTATCTGGAAACACCATATATTTT
CATSDSNRGSLSGNTIYF
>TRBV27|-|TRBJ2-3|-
TGTGCCAGCAGTTTAGCCAAGTGGGCCGATACGCAGTATTTT
CASSLAKWADTQYF
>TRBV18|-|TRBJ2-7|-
TGTGCCACTTCGGGACTCTCCTACGAGCAGTACTTC
CATSGLSYEQYF
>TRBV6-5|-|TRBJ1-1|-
TGTGCCAGCAGTTACTTCGGCCAGGGTGACACTGAAGCTTTCTTT
CASSYFGQGDTEAFF
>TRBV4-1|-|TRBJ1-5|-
TGCGCCAGCAGCCAAGCGGGGGGCACTCAGTGGCCCCAGCATTTT
CASSQAGGTQWPQHF
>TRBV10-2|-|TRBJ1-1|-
TGCGCCAGCAGGTTGGACATGAACACTGAAGCTTTCTTT
CASRLDMNTEAFF
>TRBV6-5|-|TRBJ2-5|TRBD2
TGTGCCAGCAGCCGTACCTATGCGGGGGGGGAGACCCAGTACTTC
CASSRTYAGGETQYF
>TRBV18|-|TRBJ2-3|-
TGTGCCAGCTCACCATCGACTCAGGGGACAGATACGCAGTATTTT
CASSPSTQGTDTQYF
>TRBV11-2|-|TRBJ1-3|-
TGTGCCAGCAGCTCGGACTTCTCCTCTGGAAACACCATATATTTT
CASSSDFSSGNTIYF
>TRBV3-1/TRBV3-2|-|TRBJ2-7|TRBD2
TGTGCCAGCAGCCAAGCCCCTACTAGCGGCTACGAGCAGTACTTC
CASSQAPTSGYEQYF
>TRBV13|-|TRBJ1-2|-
TGTGCCAGCAGCTGGGGGCTGGGGCGAAATGGCTACACCTTC
CASSWGLGRNGYTF
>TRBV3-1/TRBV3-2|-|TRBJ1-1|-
TGTGCCAGCAGCCAAGTCGGCGGGCAAGCTGAAGCTTTCTTT
CASSQVGGQAEAFF
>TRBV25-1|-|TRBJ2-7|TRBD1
TGTGCCAGCAGTGAACCTGGAGAGGGGGCATACGAGCAGTACTTC
CASSEPGEGAYEQYF
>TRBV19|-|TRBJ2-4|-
TGTGCCAGTACCCCAGGGGGGTTAGCCAAAAACATTCAGTACTTC
CASTPGGLAKNIQYF
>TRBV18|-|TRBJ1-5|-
TGTGCCAGCTCACCGGGAGGGCAGGGCAATCAGCCCCAGCATTTT
CASSPGGQGNQPQHF
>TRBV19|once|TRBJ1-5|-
TGTGCCAGTACCGACGGGGGATATAACAATCAGCCCCAGCATTTT
CASTDGGYNNQPQHF
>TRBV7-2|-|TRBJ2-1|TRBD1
TGTGCCAGCAGCTCAGCCGGGACAGGGTCCTACAATGAGCAGTTCTTC
CASSSAGTGSYNEQFF
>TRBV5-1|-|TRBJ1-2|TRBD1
TGCGCCAGCAGCTCGTCGGGACAGAACTATGGCTACACCTTC
CASSSSGQNYGYTF
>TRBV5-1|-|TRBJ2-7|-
TGCGCCAGCAGAAGTGTCAGGCAGGGTGTGCGGGAGCAGTACTTC
CASRSVRQGVREQYF
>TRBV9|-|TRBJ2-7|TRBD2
TGTGCCAGCAGCGCTGGGGGACAGCGGGGGGCTGAGGAGCAGTACTTC
CASSAGGQRGAEEQYF
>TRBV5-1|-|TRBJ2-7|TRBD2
TGCGCCAGCAGCTTCTGGACTAGCGGGGCCTACGAGCAGTACTTC
CASSFWTSGAYEQYF
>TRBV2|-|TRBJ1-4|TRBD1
TGTGCCAGCAACTACAGGGGGCGCGATGAAAAACTGTTTTTT
CASNYRGRDEKLFF
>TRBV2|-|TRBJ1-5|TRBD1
TGTGCCAGCAGTGCGGATGGGACAGGAACACATAGCAATCAGCCCCAGCATTTT
CASSADGTGTHSNQPQHF
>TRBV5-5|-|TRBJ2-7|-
TGTGCCAGCAGCCCCGGGACAAGCTCCTACGAGCAGTACTTC
CASSPGTSSYEQYF
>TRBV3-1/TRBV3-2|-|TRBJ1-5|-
TGTGCCAGCAGCCAAGATTACACAGGGCCCCAGCATTTT
CASSQDYTGPQHF
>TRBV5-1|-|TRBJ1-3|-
TGCGCCAGCAGCTTGGATCCGGGTTCGGGAAACACCATATATTTT
CASSLDPGSGNTIYF
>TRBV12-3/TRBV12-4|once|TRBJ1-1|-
TGTGCCAGCAGTGCTGTGGGGGCGGCTGAAGCTTTCTTT
CASSAVGAAEAFF
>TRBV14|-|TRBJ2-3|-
TGTGCCAGCAGAAAAGGGGGACGGGTTGCCACCTCGGGCACAGATACGCAGTATTTT
CASRKGGRVATSGTDTQYF
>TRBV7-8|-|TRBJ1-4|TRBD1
TGTGCCAGCAGCTTAGCTACAGGGGCGGATGAAAAACTGTTTTTT
CASSLATGADEKLFF
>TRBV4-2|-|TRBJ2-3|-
TGTGCCAGCAGCCAAGAAAGCTCTAGCACAGATACGCAGTATTTT
CASSQESSSTDTQYF
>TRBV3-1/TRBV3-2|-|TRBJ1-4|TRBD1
TGTGCCAGCAGCCCGAACAGGGGGCGGGCTAATGAAAAACTGTTTTTT
CASSPNRGRANEKLFF
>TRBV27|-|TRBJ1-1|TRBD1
TGTGCCAGCAGTCGCGGGACAGGGTCCACTGAAGCTTTCTTT
CASSRGTGSTEAFF
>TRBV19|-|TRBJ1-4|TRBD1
TGTGCCAGTAGTATATCCCCACGGGACAGTGAAAAACTGTTTTTT
CASSISPRDSEKLFF
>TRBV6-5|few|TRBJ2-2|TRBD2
TGTGCCAGCAGGATCTCGGGGGGGCCCGGGGAGCTGTTTTTT
CASRISGGPGELFF
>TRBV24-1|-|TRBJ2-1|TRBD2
TGTGCCACCAGTGCCGTAGCGGGTAGCGGGGGCCTGGGGGAGCAGTTCTTC
CATSAVAGSGGLGEQFF